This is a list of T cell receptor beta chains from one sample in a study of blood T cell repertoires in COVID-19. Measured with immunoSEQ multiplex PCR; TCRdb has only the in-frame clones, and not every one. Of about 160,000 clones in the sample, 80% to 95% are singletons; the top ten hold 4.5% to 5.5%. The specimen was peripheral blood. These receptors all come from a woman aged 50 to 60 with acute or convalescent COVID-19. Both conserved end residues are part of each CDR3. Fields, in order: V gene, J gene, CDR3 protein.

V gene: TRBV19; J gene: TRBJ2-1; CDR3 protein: CASSRRLPYNEQFF
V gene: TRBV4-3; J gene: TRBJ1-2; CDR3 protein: CASSQVRSDGYTF
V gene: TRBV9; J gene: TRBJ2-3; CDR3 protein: CASSVAELASSTDTQYF
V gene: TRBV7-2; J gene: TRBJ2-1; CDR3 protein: CASSPGLRAHEQFF
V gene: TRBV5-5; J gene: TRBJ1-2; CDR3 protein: CASSRSGTGGYGYTF
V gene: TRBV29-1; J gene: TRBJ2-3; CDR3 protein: CSVVPTNTRGGAPGDTQYF
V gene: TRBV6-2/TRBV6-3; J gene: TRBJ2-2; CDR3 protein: CASSYQENTGELFF
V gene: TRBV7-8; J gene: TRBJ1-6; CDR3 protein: CASSLGSQVTWNSPLHF
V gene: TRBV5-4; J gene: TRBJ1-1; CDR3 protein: CASSSSGTNTEAFF
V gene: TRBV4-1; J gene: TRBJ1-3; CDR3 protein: CASSPLFLSGNTIYF